These T cell receptor beta chains were read from a single sample in a study of long-term antiretroviral therapy in people with HIV. Here immunoSEQ multiplex PCR was the method, and the copy in TCRdb shows in-frame clones only, minus some. The sample includes 25,000 to 35,000 clones, about 93% of them seen just once. Here the sequenced sample was unsorted PBMCs, taken 6.2 years after starting antiretroviral therapy. These receptors all come from a man between 35 and 55 years old with HIV. CDR3s include the opening cysteine and the closing phenylalanine or tryptophan. Fields, in order: clone size, D gene, V gene, J gene, CDR3 protein, CDR3 DNA. A D gene is named only where the DNA matches it firmly. The size of a clone is reported for some rows only, either as once, few or many, or as a class for expanded clones.

clone_size: .; d_call: TRBD1; v_call: TRBV7-6; j_call: TRBJ2-2; cdr3_aa: CASSLGGQFTGELFF; cdr3_nt: TGTGCCAGCAGCTTAGGGGGACAGTTCACCGGGGAGCTGTTTTTT
clone_size: .; d_call: .; v_call: TRBV9; j_call: TRBJ2-7; cdr3_aa: CASSPFEGSYEQYF; cdr3_nt: TGTGCCAGCAGCCCGTTTGAGGGATCCTACGAGCAGTACTTC
clone_size: .; d_call: .; v_call: TRBV27; j_call: TRBJ1-6; cdr3_aa: CASSLTFLGSPLHF; cdr3_nt: TGTGCCAGCAGTTTAACTTTTCTGGGTTCACCCCTCCACTTT
clone_size: .; d_call: .; v_call: TRBV28; j_call: TRBJ1-1; cdr3_aa: CASSLPFAVRIVNTEAFF; cdr3_nt: TGTGCCAGCAGTTTACCTTTTGCGGTTAGGATAGTTAACACTGAAGCTTTCTTT
clone_size: once; d_call: TRBD2; v_call: TRBV11-2; j_call: TRBJ2-3; cdr3_aa: CASSLGRASGSTDTQYF; cdr3_nt: TGTGCCAGCAGCTTAGGGCGGGCTAGCGGGAGCACAGATACGCAGTATTTT
clone_size: .; d_call: .; v_call: TRBV7-2; j_call: TRBJ2-5; cdr3_aa: CASSVRMGTQYF; cdr3_nt: TGTGCCAGCAGCGTGAGGATGGGGACCCAGTACTTC
clone_size: once; d_call: TRBD1; v_call: TRBV5-1; j_call: TRBJ2-3; cdr3_aa: CASSAGDRVFTDTQYF; cdr3_nt: TGCGCCAGCAGCGCCGGGGACAGGGTATTCACAGATACGCAGTATTTT
clone_size: few; d_call: .; v_call: TRBV18; j_call: TRBJ2-7; cdr3_aa: CASSPANQAGWQYF; cdr3_nt: TGTGCCAGCTCACCAGCCAATCAGGCAGGGTGGCAGTACTTC
clone_size: .; d_call: TRBD1; v_call: TRBV27; j_call: TRBJ2-7; cdr3_aa: CASSLGTAGGEQYF; cdr3_nt: TGTGCCAGCAGTTTAGGGACAGCTGGGGGAGAGCAGTACTTC
clone_size: .; d_call: .; v_call: TRBV19; j_call: TRBJ2-2; cdr3_aa: CASSIVRQTNTGELFF; cdr3_nt: TGTGCCAGTAGTATAGTTCGACAGACGAACACCGGGGAGCTGTTTTTT
clone_size: .; d_call: TRBD2; v_call: TRBV6-1; j_call: TRBJ2-7; cdr3_aa: CASTLSGGPYEQYF; cdr3_nt: TGTGCCAGCACCCTTAGCGGGGGGCCTTACGAGCAGTACTTC
clone_size: .; d_call: TRBD1; v_call: TRBV7-9; j_call: TRBJ2-1; cdr3_aa: CASSQGQGWGEQFF; cdr3_nt: TGTGCCAGCAGCCAAGGACAGGGTTGGGGTGAGCAGTTCTTC
clone_size: .; d_call: .; v_call: TRBV18; j_call: TRBJ2-3; cdr3_aa: CASSPISGPDTQYF; cdr3_nt: TGTGCCAGCTCACCCATCTCCGGTCCAGATACGCAGTATTTT
clone_size: .; d_call: TRBD2; v_call: TRBV7-6; j_call: TRBJ2-5; cdr3_aa: CASSLGTSGGLRETQYF; cdr3_nt: TGTGCCAGCAGCTTAGGGACTAGCGGGGGCCTCCGGGAGACCCAGTACTTC
clone_size: .; d_call: TRBD2; v_call: TRBV27; j_call: TRBJ2-7; cdr3_aa: CASSFLAGDEQYF; cdr3_nt: TGTGCCAGCAGTTTTCTAGCGGGAGACGAGCAGTACTTC
clone_size: .; d_call: TRBD2; v_call: TRBV19; j_call: TRBJ2-7; cdr3_aa: CASSIIAGGTYEQYF; cdr3_nt: TGTGCCAGTAGTATAATAGCGGGGGGTACCTACGAGCAGTACTTC
clone_size: .; d_call: TRBD1; v_call: TRBV7-6; j_call: TRBJ1-2; cdr3_aa: CASSLLGGGDGYTF; cdr3_nt: TGTGCCAGCAGCCTACTAGGGGGCGGGGATGGCTACACCTTC
clone_size: .; d_call: TRBD1; v_call: TRBV27; j_call: TRBJ1-5; cdr3_aa: CASSWDRGQPQHF; cdr3_nt: TGTGCCAGCAGTTGGGACAGGGGGCAGCCCCAGCATTTT
clone_size: .; d_call: .; v_call: TRBV27; j_call: TRBJ1-4; cdr3_aa: CASSFTEGKLFF; cdr3_nt: TGTGCCAGCAGTTTTACGGAAGGAAAACTGTTTTTT
clone_size: .; d_call: .; v_call: TRBV25-1; j_call: TRBJ2-7; cdr3_aa: CASSNRASYEQYF; cdr3_nt: TGTGCCAGCAGTAACCGGGCTTCCTACGAGCAGTACTTC
clone_size: .; d_call: TRBD2; v_call: TRBV7-8; j_call: TRBJ2-7; cdr3_aa: CASSLERGGLYEQYF; cdr3_nt: TGTGCCAGCAGCTTAGAGCGGGGAGGACTATACGAGCAGTACTTC
clone_size: .; d_call: .; v_call: TRBV28; j_call: TRBJ2-3; cdr3_aa: CASSPSGSTDTQYF; cdr3_nt: TGTGCCAGCAGCCCCTCGGGGAGCACAGATACGCAGTATTTT
clone_size: .; d_call: .; v_call: TRBV5-4; j_call: TRBJ2-7; cdr3_aa: CASSHYNRASSSYEQYF; cdr3_nt: TGTGCCAGCAGCCATTACAACAGGGCTTCAAGCTCCTACGAGCAGTACTTC